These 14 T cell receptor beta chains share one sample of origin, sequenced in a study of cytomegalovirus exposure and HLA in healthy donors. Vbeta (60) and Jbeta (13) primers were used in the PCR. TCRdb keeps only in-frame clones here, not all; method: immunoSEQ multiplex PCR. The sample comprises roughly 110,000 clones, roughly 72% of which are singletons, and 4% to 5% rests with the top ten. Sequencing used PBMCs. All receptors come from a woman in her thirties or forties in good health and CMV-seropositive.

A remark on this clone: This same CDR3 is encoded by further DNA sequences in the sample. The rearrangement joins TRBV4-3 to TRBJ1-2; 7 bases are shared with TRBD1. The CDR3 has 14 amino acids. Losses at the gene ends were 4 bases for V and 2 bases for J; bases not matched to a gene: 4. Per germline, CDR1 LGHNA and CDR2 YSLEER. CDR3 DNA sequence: TGCGCCAGCAGCCCTAGACAGGGCAACTATGGCTACACCTTC. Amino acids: CASSPRQGNYGYTF.

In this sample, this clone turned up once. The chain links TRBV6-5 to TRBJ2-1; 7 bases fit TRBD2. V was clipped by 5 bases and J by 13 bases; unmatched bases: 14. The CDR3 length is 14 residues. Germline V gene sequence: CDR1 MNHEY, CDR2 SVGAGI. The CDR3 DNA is TGTGCCAGCAGTAGATACCAGACTAGCCCCGGACAGTTCTTC. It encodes CASSRYQTSPGQFF.

DNA for the CDR3: TGTGCCAGCAGTGAAATGAACAGGGTGAGGGTTAACACTGAAGCTTTCTTT. Protein: CASSEMNRVRVNTEAFF. This chain uses TRBV6-1 with TRBJ1-1; D might be TRBD1 (6 bases). V gave up 2 bases and J gave up 2 bases, with 18 bases separating them. This CDR3 region has 17 residues. CDR1 and CDR2 (germline): MNHNS, SASEGT.

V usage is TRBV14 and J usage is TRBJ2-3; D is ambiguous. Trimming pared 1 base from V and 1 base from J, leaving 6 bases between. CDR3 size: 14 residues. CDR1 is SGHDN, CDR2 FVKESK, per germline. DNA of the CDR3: TGTGCCAGCAGCCAAGCTCCCCGCACAGATACGCAGTATTTT. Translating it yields CASSQAPRTDTQYF.

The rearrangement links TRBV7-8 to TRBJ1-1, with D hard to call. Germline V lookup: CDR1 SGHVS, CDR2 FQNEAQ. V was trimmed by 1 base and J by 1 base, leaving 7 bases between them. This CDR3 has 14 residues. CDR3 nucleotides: TGTGCCAGCAGCTTAGGTTTCGGGAACACTGAAGCTTTCTTT. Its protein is CASSLGFGNTEAFF.

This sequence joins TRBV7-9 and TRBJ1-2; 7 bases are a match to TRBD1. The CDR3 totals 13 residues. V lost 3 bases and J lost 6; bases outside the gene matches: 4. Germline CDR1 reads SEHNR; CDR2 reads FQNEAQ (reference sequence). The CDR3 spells CASSLATGDGYTF. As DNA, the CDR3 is TGTGCCAGCAGCTTGGCCACAGGGGATGGCTACACCTTC.

The CDR3 loop is CASRQGLGKLFF. In DNA form, the CDR3 reads TGTGCCAGCAGACAGGGTCTGGGAAAACTGTTTTTT. This sequence joins TRBV6-5 and TRBJ1-4; the D gene is possibly TRBD1 (6 bases). This CDR3 region has 12 residues. Trimming took off 6 bases at V and 10 bases at J, with 12 bases between the two ends. Germline V CDR1 and CDR2: MNHEY, SVGAGI.

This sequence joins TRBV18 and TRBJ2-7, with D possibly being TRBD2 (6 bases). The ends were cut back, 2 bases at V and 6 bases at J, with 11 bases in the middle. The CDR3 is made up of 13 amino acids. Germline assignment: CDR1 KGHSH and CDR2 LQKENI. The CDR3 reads CASSPAGTSEQYF. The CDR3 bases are TGTGCCAGCTCACCAGCGGGGACCTCCGAGCAGTACTTC.

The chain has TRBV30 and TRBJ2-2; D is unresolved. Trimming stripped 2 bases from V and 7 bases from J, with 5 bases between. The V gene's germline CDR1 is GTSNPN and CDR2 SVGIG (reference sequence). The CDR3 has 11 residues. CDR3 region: CAWSFVGELFF. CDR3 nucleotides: TGTGCCTGGAGTTTCGTCGGGGAGCTGTTTTTT.

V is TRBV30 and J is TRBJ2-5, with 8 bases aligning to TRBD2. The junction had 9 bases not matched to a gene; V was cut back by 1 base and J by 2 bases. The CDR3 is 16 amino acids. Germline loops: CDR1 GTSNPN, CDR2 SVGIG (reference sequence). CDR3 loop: CAWSGGAGALQETQYF. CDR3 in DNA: TGTGCCTGGAGTGGAGGAGCGGGGGCCTTGCAAGAGACCCAGTACTTC.

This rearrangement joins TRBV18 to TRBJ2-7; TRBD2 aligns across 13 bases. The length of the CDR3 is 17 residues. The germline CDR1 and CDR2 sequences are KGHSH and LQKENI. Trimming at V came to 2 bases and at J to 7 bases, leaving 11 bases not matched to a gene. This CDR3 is CASSPSPGLAGATEQYF. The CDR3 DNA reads TGTGCCAGCTCACCAAGTCCCGGACTAGCGGGAGCAACTGAGCAGTACTTC.

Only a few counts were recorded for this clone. The CDR3 DNA is TGTGCCAGCAGCTCGGACAGGTTAAATGGCTACACCTTC. It translates to CASSSDRLNGYTF. V is TRBV11-3 and J is TRBJ1-2, with 7 bases identical to TRBD1. In germline, CDR1 is SGHNT, CDR2 YENEEA. This CDR3 spans 13 amino acids. Trimming took 4 bases from V and 6 from J; bases not matched to a gene: 5.

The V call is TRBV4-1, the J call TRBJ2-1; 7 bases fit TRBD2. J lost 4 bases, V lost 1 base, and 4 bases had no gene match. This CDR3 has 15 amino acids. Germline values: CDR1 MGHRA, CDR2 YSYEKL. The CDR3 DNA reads TGCGCCAGCAGCCAAGGAAATAGCGGGTACAATGAGCAGTTCTTC. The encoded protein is CASSQGNSGYNEQFF.

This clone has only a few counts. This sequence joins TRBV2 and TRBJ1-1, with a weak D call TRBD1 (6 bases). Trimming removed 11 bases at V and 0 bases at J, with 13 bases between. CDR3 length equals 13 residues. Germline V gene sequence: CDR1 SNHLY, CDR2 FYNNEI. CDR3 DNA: TGTGCCTCCAGGACAGAAATGAACACTGAAGCTTTCTTT. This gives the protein CASRTEMNTEAFF.